These 3 T cell receptor beta chains were all obtained from the same sample, sequenced in a study of a mutant IDH1 vaccine in newly diagnosed glioma. What these receptors recognize is not known. Time point noted: week 11, during vaccination. All doses held 300 ug of mutant IDH1 20-mer peptide, with topical imiquimod. Assay used: immunoSEQ multiplex PCR; TCRdb lists only in-frame clones, some missing. The sample has 20,000 to 30,000 clones; over 65% are singletons. Sequences were derived from PBMCs, sampled from a glioma patient whose treatment included an IDH1 peptide vaccine. These receptors were taken from a young woman with glioma.

The genes are TRBV5-4 and TRBJ2-5, with 8 bases aligning to TRBD2. The CDR3 has 16 amino acids. The ends lost 5 bases at V and 4 bases at J; junction bases unmatched: 13. The germline CDR1 and CDR2 sequences are SGHNT and YYREEE (reference sequence). The CDR3 DNA reads as TGTGCCAGCAGTTCCCTTCACGGGGGGGCCCGAGAGACCCAGTACTTC. Translation: CASSSLHGGARETQYF. The full variable domain, completed using reference TRBV5-4 and TRBJ2-5, is ETGVTQSPTHLIKTRGQQVTLRCSSQSGHNTVSWYQQALGQGPQFIFQYYREEENGRGNFPPRFSGLQFPNYSSELNVNALELDDSALYLCASSSLHGGARETQYFGPGTRLLVL.

This sequence joins TRBV4-2 and TRBJ2-7; the match to TRBD2 covers 7 bases. Germline V gene data show CDR1 as LGHNA and CDR2 as YNFKEQ. J gave up 0 bases and V 0 bases, and 5 bases lay outside the gene matches. This CDR3 spans 16 amino acids. CDR3 amino acids: CASSQERGGSSYEQYF. CDR3 nucleotides: TGTGCCAGCAGCCAAGAAAGAGGCGGGAGCTCCTACGAGCAGTACTTC.

This sequence joins TRBV11-2 and TRBJ1-2, with 10 nucleotides matching TRBD1. The CDR3 totals 13 residues. Germline V gene lookup returns CDR1 SGHAT and CDR2 FQNNGV. With V trimmed by 5 bases and J by 7 bases, 4 bases remained unmatched. The CDR3 reads CASSPGQGLGYTF. The CDR3 DNA sequence: TGTGCCAGCAGCCCGGGACAGGGGCTTGGCTACACCTTC.